Following are 26 T cell receptor beta chains from one sample sequenced in a study of CD8 T cells in ankylosing spondylitis. Notes on the study in general: A TCR beta motif of about 8 highly homologous variants appeared characteristic of ankylosing spondylitis blood.

What these receptors recognize is not known. MiXCR, applied by TCRdb to the 5' RACE reads, yields one record per CDR3 protein. The repertoire holds a few hundred thousand distinct CDR3 sequences, with approximately 8% as singletons. The sequenced sample consisted of blood, either unsorted or a sorted T cell fraction (not recorded which). The receptors shown here come from a male donor with ankylosing spondylitis.

This clonotype appeared a few times. The chain carries TRBV12-5 and TRBJ1-2; D is undetermined. The V gene's germline CDR1 is LGHNT and CDR2 FRNRAP. V was pared by 3 bases and J by 4 bases, with 9 bases between. The CDR3 is 13 residues long. CDR3 sequence (DNA): TGTGCTAGTGGTTTAGCAGGCGGCTATGGCTACACCTTC. Translating it yields CASGLAGGYGYTF.

There are a few counts of this clonotype. This CDR3 reads CASSPEKGAQPQHF. CDR3 coding DNA: TGTGCCAGCTCACCCGAAAAAGGGGCGCAGCCCCAGCATTTT. The rearrangement links TRBV18 to TRBJ1-5; D possibly corresponds to TRBD1 (5 bases). Germline CDR1 reads KGHSH; CDR2 reads LQKENI. The V gene lost 3 bases and the J gene lost 7 bases, with 13 bases spanning the gap. The CDR3 runs 14 residues.

V is TRBV20-1 and J is TRBJ1-5; 7 bases are a match to TRBD1. Trimming removed 7 bases from V and 7 bases from J; junction bases left unmatched: 13. Germline CDR1 DFQATT, CDR2 SNEGSKA (reference sequence). CDR3 length: 14 amino acids. The CDR3 bases are TGCAGTGTCCCTGACAGGGTTATGGGGCAGCCCCAGCATTTT. It specifies CSVPDRVMGQPQHF.

This clonotype was detected ten times or more. V and J are TRBV4-3 and TRBJ2-5; D not resolved. From germline, CDR1 is LGHNA and CDR2 YSLEER. The V gene lost 0 bases and the J gene lost 3 bases, with 5 bases spanning the gap. This CDR3 spans 13 amino acids. CDR3 sequence reads: CASSQDSEETQYF. The DNA for the CDR3 is TGCGCCAGCAGCCAAGATTCTGAAGAGACCCAGTACTTC.

The J gene is TRBJ2-5, the V gene TRBV12-3 or TRBV12-4, with a tentative D call TRBD1 (6 bases). This CDR3 is built from 14 residues. V was cut by 5 bases and J by 5 bases, with 15 bases left in between. CDR3 coding DNA: TGTGCCAGCAGTCGAGACAGGATAAAGGAGACCCAGTACTTC. It specifies CASSRDRIKETQYF.

J is TRBJ2-1 and V is TRBV20-1, with 7 bases matching TRBD2. J lost 7 bases, V lost 6 bases, and 15 bases had no gene match. The CDR3 length is 15 residues. Germline CDR1 DFQATT, CDR2 SNEGSKA (reference sequence). CDR3 in amino acids: CSASAWRELGNEQFF. Written as DNA, the CDR3 is TGCAGTGCCTCAGCCTGGCGGGAGTTAGGAAATGAGCAGTTCTTC.

This clonotype was seen only a few times. This chain links TRBV18 with TRBJ2-5; the match to TRBD2 covers 11 bases. CDR3 length equals 18 residues. Germline values: CDR1 KGHSH, CDR2 LQKENI. The V gene end was trimmed by 3 bases and the J gene end by 5 bases; junction bases not matched to a gene: 14. CDR3 region: CASSPTTSGSVGWETQYF. CDR3 nucleotides: TGTGCCAGCTCACCGACCACTAGCGGGAGTGTTGGCTGGGAGACCCAGTACTTC.

The sample holds a few counts of this clonotype. The rearrangement links TRBV7-9 to TRBJ2-5, with D uncertain. CDR1 and CDR2 (germline): SEHNR, FQNEAQ (reference sequence). V gave up 5 bases and J gave up 2 bases, with 12 bases separating them. This CDR3 is built from 14 residues. The CDR3 DNA reads TGTGCCAGCAGCCCTTCGGCGGCTCAAGAGACCCAGTACTTC. Translated, it gives CASSPSAAQETQYF. Full variable domain (outside the CDR3, taken from reference TRBV7-9 and TRBJ2-5): DTGVSQNPRHKITKRGQNVTFRCDPISEHNRLYWYRQTLGQGPEFLTYFQNEAQLEKSRLLSDRFSAERPKGSFSTLEIQRTEQGDSAMYLCASSPSAAQETQYFGPGTRLLVL.

The table lists this clonotype with a few counts. The chain is built from TRBV27 and TRBJ2-1; 12 bases map to TRBD1. This CDR3 is 15 amino acids long. The germline CDR1 and CDR2 sequences are MNHEY and SMNVEV (reference sequence). V dropped 5 bases and J dropped 8; count of bases not matched to a gene: 7. The CDR3 DNA reads TGTGCCAGCAGTCCAGGGACAGGGGGCCACGATGAGCAGTTCTTC. Amino acids: CASSPGTGGHDEQFF.

This chain links TRBV7-2 with TRBJ2-7; TRBD2 is a possible D gene (6 bases). Trimming cost V 2 bases and J 2 bases, with 13 bases left between them. The CDR3 is 15 residues long. Germline V lookup: CDR1 SGHTA, CDR2 FQGNSA. For the CDR3, the DNA is TGTGCCAGCAGCTTAACGCCTAGCGTTGCCTACGAGCAGTACTTC. Its translation is CASSLTPSVAYEQYF. Full variable domain (missing parts from reference TRBV7-2 and TRBJ2-7): GAGVSQSPSNKVTEKGKDVELRCDPISGHTALYWYRQSLGQGLEFLIYFQGNSAPDKSGLPSDRFSAERTGGSVSTLTIQRTQQEDSAVYLCASSLTPSVAYEQYFGPGTRLTVT.

This clonotype turned up a few times. V usage is TRBV12-3 or TRBV12-4 and J usage is TRBJ2-1, with 10 bases that match TRBD2. There are 14 residues in the CDR3. V trimming: 6 bases; J trimming: 7 bases; junction bases outside the gene matches: 6. CDR3: CASRLAGVRNEQFF. Written as DNA, the CDR3 is TGTGCCAGCAGGCTAGCGGGAGTGAGAAATGAGCAGTTCTTC.

This clonotype was recorded a few times. This chain connects TRBV2 to TRBJ2-1; 8 bases match TRBD1. The V segment lost 6 bases and the J segment 7 bases; nucleotides outside the gene matches: 8. Germline V gene data show CDR1 as SNHLY and CDR2 as FYNNEI. The CDR3 covers 14 residues. The chain's CDR3 is CASSHWTGTNEQFF. The DNA for the CDR3 is TGTGCCAGCAGCCACTGGACAGGGACGAATGAGCAGTTCTTC. The variable domain in full, completed from reference TRBV2 and TRBJ2-1, reads EPEVTQTPSHQVTQMGQEVILRCVPISNHLYFYWYRQILGQKVEFLVSFYNNEISEKSEIFDDQFSVERPDGSNFTLKIRSTKLEDSAMYFCASSHWTGTNEQFFGPGTRLTVL.

This clonotype appeared many times. The V gene is TRBV12-3 or TRBV12-4, the J gene TRBJ1-5; 8 bases are a match to TRBD1. J gave up 4 bases and V 6 bases, and 11 bases lay outside the gene matches. This CDR3 is 16 amino acids long. CDR3 sequence: CASSLDRGEGNQPQHF. In DNA, the CDR3 is TGTGCCAGCAGCCTAGACAGGGGAGAGGGGAATCAGCCCCAGCATTTT.

The chain couples TRBV7-3 to TRBJ2-5; D is possibly TRBD1 (5 bases). This CDR3 spans 14 amino acids. Germline values: CDR1 SGHTA, CDR2 FQGTGA. V lost 3 bases and J 4 bases, leaving 12 bases between the germline ends. The DNA of the CDR3 is TGTGCCAGCAGCTTTCAGGGTAGGGGAGAGACCCAGTACTTC. This codes for CASSFQGRGETQYF.

The chain recombines TRBV3-1 with TRBJ1-1; 8 bases match TRBD1. The CDR3 is 11 residues long. With 6 bases clipped from V and 9 bases from J, the junction kept 3 bases outside the gene matches. Looked up from germline, CDR1 is LGHDT and CDR2 is YNNKEL (reference sequence). The CDR3 reads CASRRDRQAFF. In nucleotides, the CDR3 is TGTGCCAGCAGGAGGGACAGGCAAGCTTTCTTT.

This clonotype was counted ten times or more. CDR3 coding DNA: TGTGCCAGCAGTTTAGACACACACTCTGGAAACACCATATATTTT. This gives the protein CASSLDTHSGNTIYF. The chain has TRBV12-3 or TRBV12-4 and TRBJ1-3; D is ambiguous. Trimming cost V 1 base and J 0 bases, with 7 bases left between them. The length of the CDR3 is 15 residues.

The sample holds many counts of this clonotype. In DNA form, the CDR3 reads TGTGCCAGCACTGACTCCTACGAGCAGTACTTC. Translation: CASTDSYEQYF. The chain is built from TRBV2 and TRBJ2-7, with D unclear. This CDR3 has 11 amino acids. Trimming pared 7 bases from V and 0 bases from J, leaving 4 bases between. Germline values: CDR1 SNHLY, CDR2 FYNNEI. Using reference TRBV2 and TRBJ2-7 for the parts outside the CDR3, the full variable domain is EPEVTQTPSHQVTQMGQEVILRCVPISNHLYFYWYRQILGQKVEFLVSFYNNEISEKSEIFDDQFSVERPDGSNFTLKIRSTKLEDSAMYFCASTDSYEQYFGPGTRLTVT.

The V call is TRBV11-3, the J call TRBJ1-1, with TRBD1 as a possible D gene (5 bases). The ends were cut back, 4 bases at V and 7 bases at J, with 13 bases in the middle. This CDR3 spans 13 amino acids. The germline CDR1 and CDR2 sequences are SGHNT and YENEEA. The CDR3 protein is CASSSTWGDEAFF. The CDR3 DNA reads as TGTGCCAGCAGCTCGACGTGGGGCGATGAAGCTTTCTTT.

The CDR3 nucleotides are TGTGCCAGCAGCTTATCCGGCGGGAGTGGGACCCAGTACTTC. Translating it yields CASSLSGGSGTQYF. The V and J genes are TRBV7-2 and TRBJ2-5; 7 bases are a match to TRBD2. This CDR3 comprises 14 residues. The V gene's germline CDR1 is SGHTA and CDR2 FQGNSA. J lost 7 bases, V lost 2 bases, and 7 bases had no gene match. Looking up the rest from reference TRBV7-2 and TRBJ2-5 gives the full variable domain: GAGVSQSPSNKVTEKGKDVELRCDPISGHTALYWYRQSLGQGLEFLIYFQGNSAPDKSGLPSDRFSAERTGGSVSTLTIQRTQQEDSAVYLCASSLSGGSGTQYFGPGTRLLVL.

This clonotype was recorded at least ten times. The chain couples TRBV27 to TRBJ2-5; 7 bases fit TRBD1. Germline CDR1 reads MNHEY; CDR2 reads SMNVEV (reference sequence). The CDR3 sequence is 13 residues long. V lost 5 bases, J lost 2 bases, and 2 bases stayed unmatched. Here the CDR3 DNA reads TGTGCCAGCAGTACAGGGGTGCAAGAGACCCAGTACTTC. Its protein is CASSTGVQETQYF.

This clonotype was seen a few times. The chain employs TRBV7-2 and TRBJ2-7; D remains ambiguous. The V end lost 5 bases, the J end lost 2 bases, and 13 bases lay between the germline ends. CDR1 SGHTA and CDR2 FQGNSA come from the germline V gene. This CDR3 spans 14 amino acids. The CDR3 nucleotides are TGTGCCAGCAGCGGCAAACTGGCGACCTACGAGCAGTACTTC. This encodes CASSGKLATYEQYF.

The V and J genes are TRBV29-1 and TRBJ2-3, with TRBD2 identical over 7 bases. The germline V gene has CDR1 SQVTM and CDR2 ANQGSEA. This CDR3 comprises 14 residues. With V trimmed by 7 bases and J by 0 bases, 7 bases remained unmatched. CDR3 loop: CSGAGAPSTDTQYF. CDR3 DNA sequence: TGCAGCGGGGCGGGAGCCCCAAGCACAGATACGCAGTATTTT.

Ten or more counts support this clonotype. The rearrangement links TRBV5-4 to TRBJ2-2; 7 bases map to TRBD1. The germline gives CDR1 SGHNT, CDR2 YYREEE (reference sequence). This CDR3 is built from 15 residues. Losses at the gene ends were 1 base for V and 7 bases for J; bases not matched to a gene: 7. The CDR3 is CASSLITTGVGELFF. The CDR3 coding sequence is TGTGCCAGCAGCTTGATTACCACAGGGGTCGGGGAGCTGTTTTTT.

This clonotype was counted between two and nine times. The DNA for the CDR3 is TGTGCCAGCAGCTTAGTTGGCGGGAGTCTGCCCGGGGAGCTGTTTTTT. Protein sequence: CASSLVGGSLPGELFF. V usage is TRBV11-2 and J usage is TRBJ2-2, with TRBD2 matching over 7 bases. The CDR3 totals 16 residues. J gave up 6 bases and V 1 base, and 8 bases lay outside the gene matches. Germline V lookup: CDR1 SGHAT, CDR2 FQNNGV.

This clonotype has a handful of counts. The chain has TRBV10-3 and TRBJ2-7; the D gene could be TRBD1 or TRBD2 (5 bases each). Germline CDR1 reads ENHRY; CDR2 reads SYGVKD. Trimming left V 0 bases short and J 3 bases short, with 9 bases between. The CDR3 covers 14 residues. The CDR3 bases are TGTGCCATCAGTGAGTCTGGGGACGGCTACGAGCAGTACTTC. Its translation: CAISESGDGYEQYF.

This clonotype has more than one count but fewer than ten. The V and J genes are TRBV18 and TRBJ1-3; perhaps TRBD1 as D (6 bases). With 0 bases removed from V and 0 bases from J, the gap between germline ends came to 6 bases. CDR1 and CDR2 (germline): KGHSH, LQKENI. The CDR3 extends over 15 amino acids. As DNA, the CDR3 is TGTGCCAGCTCACCACCGGACAGCTCTGGAAACACCATATATTTT. As protein: CASSPPDSSGNTIYF.